This is a list of T cell receptor beta chains from one sample in a study of shared clonotypes between healthy human individuals. Some clones are missing from TCRdb's copy, which holds only in-frame ones; the method was immunoSEQ multiplex PCR. The sample holds about 980,000 clones, approximately 80% seen once. Sequenced sample: memory CD4+ T cells sorted from blood. These receptors were obtained from a man between 18 and 35 years old in good health. Both conserved end residues are part of each CDR3. D genes are given only for firm matches. Clone size is given for some rows only: seen once, a few or many times, or a class if the clone is expanded.

CDR3	DNA	D	V	J	size
CASSSPQSYNEQFF	TGTGCCAGCAGTTCACCTCAGTCGTACAATGAGCAGTTCTTC	-	TRBV6-5	TRBJ2-1	few
CASSLPGGGDSPLHF	TGTGCCAGCAGTTTGCCAGGGGGTGGGGATTCACCCCTCCACTTT	TRBD1	TRBV28	TRBJ1-6	-
CASSVGNMNTEAFF	TGTGCCAGCAGCGTAGGTAACATGAACACTGAAGCTTTCTTT	-	TRBV9	TRBJ1-1	few
CASSFTSGRVETQYF	TGTGCCAGCAGCTTCACTAGCGGGAGAGTTGAGACCCAGTACTTC	TRBD2	TRBV7-6	TRBJ2-5	-
CASRPETGVNQPQHF	TGTGCCAGCAGGCCAGAGACAGGGGTCAATCAGCCCCAGCATTTT	TRBD1	TRBV2	TRBJ1-5	-
CASSLGGQGALSQYF	TGCGCCAGCAGCTTGGGTGGACAGGGGGCTCTTTCGCAGTATTTT	TRBD1	TRBV5-1	TRBJ2-3	-
CAWSSNRGNYGYTF	TGTGCCTGGAGTAGTAACAGGGGCAACTATGGCTACACCTTC	TRBD1	TRBV30	TRBJ1-2	few
CASSVSGAEGYTF	TGTGCCAGCAGCGTTTCAGGGGCGGAGGGCTACACCTTC	-	TRBV9	TRBJ1-2	-
CASSRTSYEQYF	TGTGCCAGCAGCCGCACTAGTTACGAGCAGTACTTC	-	TRBV7-2	TRBJ2-7	-
CASSSLRTISYEQYF	TGTGCCAGCAGTTCCCTGAGGACAATATCCTACGAGCAGTACTTC	-	TRBV28	TRBJ2-7	-
CASRDRANTGELFF	TGTGCCAGCCGGGACAGAGCGAACACCGGGGAGCTGTTTTTT	TRBD1	TRBV19	TRBJ2-2	-
CASSLDRQAYNEQFF	TGTGCTAGCAGCTTAGATCGACAGGCCTACAATGAGCAGTTCTTC	-	TRBV7-7	TRBJ2-1	-
CSVARGAGVSDTQYF	TGCAGCGTTGCCCGAGGCGCTGGAGTTTCAGATACGCAGTATTTT	-	TRBV29-1	TRBJ2-3	-
CAISESLAANYGYTF	TGTGCCATCAGTGAGTCTTTGGCAGCTAACTATGGCTACACCTTC	-	TRBV10-3	TRBJ1-2	once
CASSLAGQQKNIQYF	TGCGCCAGCAGCTTGGCCGGACAGCAAAAAAACATTCAGTACTTC	-	TRBV5-1	TRBJ2-4	-
CAWEPGGGGYTF	TGTGCGTGGGAGCCGGGGGGCGGTGGCTACACCTTC	-	TRBV30	TRBJ1-2	-
CASFTQGLPLHF	TGTGCCAGTTTTACCCAGGGGTTACCCCTCCACTTT	-	TRBV19	TRBJ1-6	-
CASSGAGEFF	TGTGCCAGCAGTGGGGCAGGGGAGTTCTTC	-	TRBV2	TRBJ2-1	-